This TCR beta chain was recorded in a study of shared clonotypes between healthy human individuals. The V gene lost 5 bases and the J gene lost 2 bases, with 13 bases spanning the gap. The CDR3 extends over 14 amino acids. Germline-derived CDR1 and CDR2 are SQVTM and ANQGSEA. Original processing methods: ImmunoSEQ gave junction-only sequences without quality scores, so filtering differed. TCRdb's copy holds only in-frame clones and misses some; the assay was immunoSEQ multiplex PCR. The V and J calls and clone size come from that table; D and trimming were worked out from the DNA. The data show about 1.5 million clones, about 98% seen once.

The chain joins TRBV29-1 to TRBJ1-3; a weak D match, TRBD1 (5 bases). The TCR comes from a man aged 30-40 years in good health. Sequencing used naive CD4+ T cells sorted from blood. The subset was: CD45RA+ positively selected. The CDR3 is CSVMWDVPGNTIYF. The DNA for the CDR3 is TGCAGCGTTATGTGGGACGTGCCTGGAAACACCATATATTTT.